The sequence of this TCR beta chain was determined in a study of blood T cell repertoires in COVID-19. Overall study: Whether acute or convalescent, the COVID-19 samples came from the United States, Italy and Spain. Sources were T cells, B-cell-depleted T cells, or PBMCs; the material itself was cDNA or gDNA.

This clone appeared a single time. The V and J ends lost 7 bases and 0 bases respectively, with 18 bases between them. Looked up from germline, CDR1 is SQVTM and CDR2 is ANQGSEA. This CDR3 has 15 amino acids. The method was immunoSEQ multiplex PCR; TCRdb's version includes in-frame clones alone and lacks a portion of them. The sample lists some 80,000 clones, around 85% seen once, with more than 15% in the top ten. The TCR was taken from an elderly man with active or convalescent COVID-19. This sequence joins TRBV29-1 and TRBJ1-1; D gene uncertain. The sequenced sample was peripheral blood. CDR3 in amino acids: CSDPVVGGMNTEAFF. The CDR3 DNA reads TGCAGCGACCCTGTCGTGGGAGGGATGAACACTGAAGCTTTCTTT.